This is a list of T cell receptor beta chains from one sample in a study of cytomegalovirus exposure and HLA in healthy donors. The repertoire was sequenced with immunoSEQ multiplex PCR; TCRdb's copy has only in-frame clones and lacks some. Among about 350,000 clones listed, around 90% were seen once. Sequencing input: PBMCs. These receptors originate from a woman younger than 45 in good health and CMV-seropositive. Each CDR3 is given with its conserved first and last residue. The D gene is left open where the match is weak. Some rows mark clone size as missing; the rest say once, few, many or name a class of expanded clone.

size	D	V	J	CDR3	DNA
.	.	TRBV11-2	TRBJ1-2	CASSSNDGPNYGYTF	TGTGCCAGCAGCTCCAATGATGGACCGAACTATGGCTACACCTTC
.	.	TRBV28	TRBJ2-7	CASSLQENSYEQYF	TGTGCCAGCAGTTTACAGGAAAACTCCTACGAGCAGTACTTC
.	TRBD1	TRBV5-4	TRBJ1-2	CASRTGGALRADYGYTF	TGTGCCAGCAGGACAGGGGGAGCCCTTCGAGCCGACTATGGCTACACCTTC
.	.	TRBV6-5	TRBJ2-7	CASTYGFEQYF	TGTGCCAGTACCTATGGCTTCGAGCAGTACTTC
.	.	TRBV2	TRBJ1-3	CASSETYSGNTIYF	TGTGCCAGCAGTGAGACCTACTCTGGAAACACCATATATTTT
once	TRBD2	TRBV4-1	TRBJ2-1	CASSQDPPSGASYNEQFF	TGCGCCAGCAGCCAAGATCCCCCTAGCGGAGCCTCCTACAATGAGCAGTTCTTC
once	.	TRBV19	TRBJ1-2	CASSLQETNYGYTF	TGTGCCAGTAGTCTTCAGGAGACTAACTATGGCTACACCTTC
.	.	TRBV30	TRBJ2-3	CAWDAGKDTQYF	TGTGCCTGGGACGCCGGCAAAGATACGCAGTATTTT
.	.	TRBV7-2	TRBJ2-7	CASSFKTTGPYEQYF	TGTGCCAGCAGCTTTAAAACTACAGGGCCCTACGAGCAGTACTTC
once	TRBD1	TRBV5-6	TRBJ1-2	CASSEGDRDRVYGYTF	TGTGCCAGCAGCGAGGGGGACCGGGACAGGGTTTATGGCTACACCTTC
few	.	TRBV19	TRBJ1-2	CASSIEGRNYGYTF	TGTGCCAGTAGTATCGAGGGGCGCAACTATGGCTACACCTTC
.	TRBD1	TRBV5-4	TRBJ2-5	CASSYGAGQGGETQYF	TGTGCCAGCAGCTACGGTGCGGGACAGGGTGGAGAGACCCAGTACTTC
.	.	TRBV25-1	TRBJ2-7	CASRSSKGGEQYF	TGTGCCAGCAGATCTTCGAAAGGAGGCGAGCAGTACTTC
.	TRBD2	TRBV5-4	TRBJ2-3	CASSLLAGRTDTQYF	TGTGCCAGCAGCTTGTTAGCGGGGCGCACAGATACGCAGTATTTT
.	.	TRBV6-1	TRBJ2-7	CASSESRAIPGEQYF	TGTGCCAGCAGTGAGTCGAGGGCGATACCGGGCGAGCAGTACTTC
.	.	TRBV27	TRBJ2-6	CASRITVGANVLTF	TGTGCCAGCAGAATAACTGTAGGGGCCAACGTCCTGACTTTC
.	.	TRBV6-1	TRBJ1-1	CASSEFGPNTEAFF	TGTGCCAGCAGTGAATTTGGTCCGAACACTGAAGCTTTCTTT
.	TRBD2	TRBV7-6	TRBJ2-7	CASSLKARGSYEQYF	TGTGCCAGCAGCTTAAAGGCGCGGGGGTCCTACGAGCAGTACTTC
.	.	TRBV11-2	TRBJ1-3	CASSLAGIGNTIYF	TGTGCCAGCAGCTTAGCAGGGATCGGAAACACCATATATTTT
.	.	TRBV9	TRBJ1-1	CASSVGSRIFWAFF	TGTGCCAGCAGCGTAGGTAGTCGGATCTTCTGGGCTTTCTTT
once	.	TRBV29-1	TRBJ2-5	CSERVGQETQYF	TGCAGCGAGAGGGTAGGCCAAGAGACCCAGTACTTC
.	.	TRBV27	TRBJ1-5	CASSRGDNNQPQHF	TGTGCCAGCAGTCGGGGCGATAACAATCAGCCCCAGCATTTT
.	TRBD1	TRBV4-1	TRBJ2-2	CASSLRTGASTGELFF	TGCGCCAGCAGCCTACGGACAGGGGCGAGCACCGGGGAGCTGTTTTTT
.	.	TRBV15	TRBJ2-7	CATSRDLVRGYEQYF	TGTGCCACCAGCAGAGATCTGGTCAGGGGATACGAGCAGTACTTC
once	.	TRBV6-1	TRBJ2-7	CASSETPGTPYEQYF	TGTGCCAGCAGTGAGACGCCCGGGACCCCCTACGAGCAGTACTTC
.	TRBD2	TRBV5-8	TRBJ2-7	CASSAGLVFYEQYF	TGTGCCAGCAGCGCGGGACTAGTTTTTTACGAGCAGTACTTC
.	TRBD2	TRBV10-3	TRBJ2-2	CAISPGLAGGVGELFF	TGTGCCATCAGCCCGGGACTAGCGGGAGGGGTCGGGGAGCTGTTTTTT
.	.	TRBV11-2	TRBJ1-2	CASSQPSTEVREISSYTF	TGTGCCAGCAGCCAACCAAGCACGGAGGTCAGGGAGATTAGTAGCTACACCTTC
.	.	TRBV19	TRBJ1-5	CASSIWGSGNQPQHF	TGTGCCAGTAGTATCTGGGGGTCCGGCAATCAGCCCCAGCATTTT
.	TRBD2	TRBV27	TRBJ2-1	CASNPSGGIYNEQFF	TGTGCCAGCAACCCCAGCGGGGGGATTTACAATGAGCAGTTCTTC
.	TRBD1	TRBV10-3	TRBJ1-2	CAISAGQIYGYTF	TGTGCCATCAGTGCGGGACAGATCTATGGCTACACCTTC
.	.	TRBV9	TRBJ2-7	CASSVAGLAYEQYF	TGTGCCAGCAGCGTAGCGGGGCTAGCCTACGAGCAGTACTTC
few	TRBD1	TRBV7-2	TRBJ2-7	CASSLAGTGGSYEQYF	TGTGCCAGCAGCTTAGCCGGGACAGGTGGTTCCTACGAGCAGTACTTC
.	TRBD1	TRBV7-8	TRBJ2-6	CASSRDRGLGGANVLTF	TGTGCCAGCAGCAGGGACAGGGGGCTAGGTGGGGCCAACGTCCTGACTTTC
.	.	TRBV19	TRBJ1-1	CASSPLAALNTEAFF	TGTGCCAGTAGTCCCCTAGCAGCCCTGAACACTGAAGCTTTCTTT
.	.	TRBV5-4	TRBJ1-2	CASTKSRGDYGYTF	TGTGCCAGCACCAAGTCGAGGGGAGACTATGGCTACACCTTC
.	TRBD1	TRBV5-4	TRBJ1-5	CASSEDRDQPQHF	TGTGCCAGCAGCGAAGACAGGGATCAGCCCCAGCATTTT
.	TRBD1	TRBV5-1	TRBJ2-2	CASSLAETGETGELFF	TGCGCCAGCAGCTTGGCCGAGACAGGGGAGACCGGGGAGCTGTTTTTT
.	TRBD2	TRBV7-2	TRBJ2-1	CASSLEGLAAYNEQFF	TGTGCCAGCAGCTTAGAGGGCCTAGCGGCCTACAATGAGCAGTTCTTC
.	TRBD1	TRBV6-5	TRBJ2-3	CASSQRTGVGTQYF	TGTGCCAGCAGCCAGAGGACAGGGGTGGGAACGCAGTATTTT
once	TRBD2	TRBV28	TRBJ2-3	CASSLGSGEHTDTQYF	TGTGCCAGCAGTTTGGGCAGCGGGGAACACACAGATACGCAGTATTTT
.	.	TRBV5-4	TRBJ1-1	CASRERDTFLAFF	TGTGCCAGCAGGGAGAGGGACACCTTCTTGGCTTTCTTT
few	.	TRBV30	TRBJ1-6	CAWMSQNNSPLHF	TGTGCCTGGATGAGTCAAAATAATTCACCCCTCCACTTT
.	.	TRBV5-4	TRBJ2-2	CASSREFDTGELFF	TGTGCCAGCAGCAGGGAGTTTGACACCGGGGAGCTGTTTTTT
.	TRBD2	TRBV29-1	TRBJ2-7	CSVASGSGEQYF	TGCAGCGTTGCTAGCGGGAGCGGCGAGCAGTACTTC
.	TRBD1	TRBV28	TRBJ1-2	CASSQGGREGSTF	TGTGCCAGCAGTCAGGGGGGAAGGGAGGGTTCCACCTTC
few	TRBD1	TRBV4-2	TRBJ2-1	CASSQASGGGPYNEQFF	TGTGCCAGCAGCCAGGCCTCAGGGGGCGGCCCCTACAATGAGCAGTTCTTC
.	.	TRBV6-5	TRBJ2-7	CASSYFGRAEQYF	TGTGCCAGCAGTTACTTCGGAAGGGCCGAGCAGTACTTC
.	.	TRBV4-3	TRBJ1-2	CASSQGLLDSGYTF	TGCGCCAGCAGCCAAGGCCTCCTGGATAGTGGCTACACCTTC
once	.	TRBV28	TRBJ2-2	CASSSWGRGILTGELFF	TGTGCCAGCAGTTCTTGGGGGCGCGGAATCCTGACCGGGGAGCTGTTTTTT
.	.	TRBV28	TRBJ2-7	CASSLGGGLTYEQYF	TGTGCCAGCAGTTTGGGCGGGGGCCTAACCTACGAGCAGTACTTC
.	TRBD2	TRBV7-7	TRBJ2-1	CASSLGGGANEQFF	TGTGCCAGCAGCTTAGGCGGGGGGGCAAATGAGCAGTTCTTC
.	.	TRBV7-9	TRBJ1-6	CASGPPVGSNSPLHF	TGTGCCAGCGGACCCCCCGTGGGCTCTAATTCACCCCTCCACTTT
.	.	TRBV2	TRBJ2-5	CASLPMEGQETQYF	TGTGCCAGCCTCCCGATGGAAGGACAAGAGACCCAGTACTTC